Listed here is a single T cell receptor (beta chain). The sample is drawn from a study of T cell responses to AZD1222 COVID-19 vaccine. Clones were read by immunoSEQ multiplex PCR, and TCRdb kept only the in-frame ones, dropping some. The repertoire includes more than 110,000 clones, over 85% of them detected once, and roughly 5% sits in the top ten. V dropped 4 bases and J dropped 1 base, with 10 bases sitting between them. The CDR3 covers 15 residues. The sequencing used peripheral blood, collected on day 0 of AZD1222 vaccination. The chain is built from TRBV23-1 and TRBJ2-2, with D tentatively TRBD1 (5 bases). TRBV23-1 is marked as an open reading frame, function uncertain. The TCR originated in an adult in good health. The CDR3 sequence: CASSPRQRNTGELFF. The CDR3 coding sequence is TGCGCCAGCAGTCCAAGACAGAGGAACACCGGGGAGCTGTTTTTT.